The following is a T cell receptor (beta chain) sequence with its context. RNA transcripts served as template for amplifying TCR beta CDR3 sequences. Scientists carried out first-round RT-PCR using HTBI primers and then a second-round multiplex PCR. Using its own MiXCR run on the multiplex PCR reads, TCRdb lists one record per CDR3 protein. This table holds 650,000 to 800,000 distinct CDR3 sequences, 35% to 50% found once. V lost 4 bases and J lost 5; bases outside the gene matches: 7. CDR3 size: 15 residues. Germline CDR1 SGHRS, CDR2 YFSETQ. These data belong to a study of Graves' ophthalmopathy and Graves' hyperthyroidism.

V is TRBV5-1 and J is TRBJ1-1; 11 bases are shared with TRBD1. Sequences were obtained from peripheral blood. The TCR sequence derives from an adult man with Graves' ophthalmopathy. In nucleotides, the CDR3 is TGCGCCAGCAGCCTCGGACAGGGGGCTTGGACTGAAGCTTTCTTT. The encoded protein is CASSLGQGAWTEAFF.